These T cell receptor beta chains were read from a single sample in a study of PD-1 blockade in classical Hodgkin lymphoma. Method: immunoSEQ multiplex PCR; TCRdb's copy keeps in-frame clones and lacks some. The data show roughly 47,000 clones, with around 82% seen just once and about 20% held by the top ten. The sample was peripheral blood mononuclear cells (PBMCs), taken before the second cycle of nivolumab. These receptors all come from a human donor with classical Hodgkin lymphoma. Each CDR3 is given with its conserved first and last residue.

CASGLSRGSGYTF TRBV12-5
CASSSIQGKSNSPLHF TRBV6-6
CAWAEGGPASQYF TRBV30
CASSLVDGLAGDSEQFF TRBV11-3
CASSAGGEQETQYF TRBV9
CASSLGTSLGDETQYF TRBV5-1
CASSGGGTGQPGNAGYTF TRBV10-2
CASSPTGFYEQYF TRBV11-3
CASSQDRTAVYEQYF TRBV4-1
CASSFLGAQETQYF TRBV5-1
CASSEGGTRIYEQYF TRBV2
CASGIAVNTEAFF TRBV12-5
CASRPDRGRNIQYF TRBV6-5
CASSPGTALNTEAFF TRBV28
CAWSPTGSPETEKLFF TRBV30
CASSQDPRAYDGYTF TRBV4-3
CASSFNLRETQYF TRBV5-6
CASSVDPAGGPRYNEQFF TRBV9
CASSLAGTNYGYTF TRBV7-2
CASSLTEAFF TRBV23-1
CASSLMGPETQYF TRBV27
CASSLAPGGGRYF TRBV5-6
CASLDSYNSPLHF TRBV6-6
CAWSYGDTEAFF TRBV30
CASSLGWAGTSGANVLTF TRBV5-1
CASSLLGQGDQPQHF TRBV18
CASSLLGDTQYF TRBV7-2
CASPLTPRVAIAKQLDQPQHF TRBV27
CASSQRGSPYGYTF TRBV4-2
CASSSGQFYGYTF TRBV7-3
CASSEGPLAGGSYNEQFF TRBV9